This T cell receptor beta chain comes out of a study of CD8+CD57+ T cells in acquired aplastic anemia. At the level of the study: Across the sorted CD4+ and CD8+ cells, DNA amounts averaged approximately 3.1 ug.

The use of genomic DNA as template underpinned the TCR beta VDJ and CDR3 profiling. Via MiXCR, TCRdb re-called the reads, giving one row per CDR3 protein. The sample shows some 150,000 distinct CDR3 sequences, approximately 52% of them seen only once. The CDR3 spans 11 residues. The V gene's germline CDR1 is MNHEY and CDR2 SMNVEV (reference sequence). The ends were cut back, 8 bases at V and 2 bases at J, with 5 bases in the middle. This clonotype was seen ten or more times. In patients chosen for sequencing, flow cytometry had shown CD8+CD57+ cell expansion. Severe acquired aplastic anemia was present in all patients. Patients had not yet gotten any therapy when their blood was taken for sampling.

The V gene is TRBV27, the J gene TRBJ2-3; D not resolved. This clonotype was sampled from a human donor with aplastic anemia. The sample consisted of sorted CD4+, CD8+, or CD8+CD57+ T cells (not recorded which) from PBMCs. Here the CDR3 DNA reads TGTGCCAGCTCCCACACAGATACGCAGTATTTT. Translating it yields CASSHTDTQYF.